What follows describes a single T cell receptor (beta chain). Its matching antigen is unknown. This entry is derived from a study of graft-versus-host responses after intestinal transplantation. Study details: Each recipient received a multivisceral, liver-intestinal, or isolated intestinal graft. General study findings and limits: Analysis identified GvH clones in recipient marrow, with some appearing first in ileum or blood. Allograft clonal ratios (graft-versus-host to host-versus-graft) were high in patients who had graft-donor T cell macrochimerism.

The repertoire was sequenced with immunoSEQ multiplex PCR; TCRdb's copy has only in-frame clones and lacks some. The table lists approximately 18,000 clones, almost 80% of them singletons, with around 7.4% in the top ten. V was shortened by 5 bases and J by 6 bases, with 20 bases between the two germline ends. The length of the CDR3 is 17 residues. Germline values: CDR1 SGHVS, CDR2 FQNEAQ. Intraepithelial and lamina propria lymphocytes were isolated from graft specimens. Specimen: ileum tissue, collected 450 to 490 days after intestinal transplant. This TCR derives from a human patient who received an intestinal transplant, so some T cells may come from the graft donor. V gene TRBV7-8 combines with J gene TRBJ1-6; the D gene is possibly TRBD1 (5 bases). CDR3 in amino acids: CASSPPVGLRGNSPLHF. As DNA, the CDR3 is TGTGCCAGCAGCCCGCCGGTCGGGCTAAGGGGTAATTCACCCCTCCACTTT.